This T cell receptor beta chain originates from a study of T-cell memory formation after mild COVID-19. The wider study: TCR clusters showed largely donor specificity. Study outcomes and limitations: Balance between CD4 and CD8 was seen in clones contracting day 15 to 85, and a CD4+ lean was seen in later expanders. In pre-infection memory, a portion of responding clones appeared, which suggested that cross-reactive memory joined.

The germline V gene encodes CDR1 SEHNR and CDR2 FQNEAQ (reference sequence). The V and J ends lost 5 bases and 0 bases respectively, with 20 bases between them. The CDR3 is made up of 17 amino acids. The authors produced TCR alpha and TCR beta cDNA libraries with sample barcodes and UMIs by 5'RACE using constant-segment primers. In TCRdb, the 5' RACE reads were re-called with MiXCR into one record per CDR3 protein. This sample has roughly 350,000 distinct CDR3 sequences, with approximately 21% found just once. On this clonotype: Antigen: not known.

The source material was PBMCs or a T cell subset sorted from them (not recorded which). This chain links TRBV7-9 with TRBJ2-7, with D hard to call. The sequence derives from an adult woman who had mild COVID-19 (a few samples of this study predate the infection). Cell type and time point are not known. CDR3 amino acids: CASSPPPASSLSYEQYF. The CDR3 DNA reads as TGTGCCAGCAGCCCTCCCCCTGCGAGCAGTCTCTCCTACGAGCAGTACTTC.